The entry below describes one T cell receptor (beta chain). The sample originates from a study of regulatory T cells in long-lasting Graves disease. Time point specified: newly diagnosed GD, antithyroid drugs for less than 3 months. PBMC RNA served as the TCR library source. An approximately 10-milliliter sample of peripheral blood was drawn into EDTA tubes. Trimming removed 7 bases at V and 8 bases at J, with 21 bases between. The CDR3 sequence is 15 residues long. HTBI primers from iRepertoire and Arm-PCR of CDR3 regions yielded the TCR beta libraries. TCRdb reprocessed the multiplex PCR reads via MiXCR and lists one record per CDR3 protein. The data contain roughly 420,000 distinct CDR3 sequences, about 16% of them seen just once; the ten biggest clones take up about 11%. Another study also made use of these data, one on T cells in Graves' hyperthyroidism and ophthalmopathy. That report adds: Stable disease denoted Graves' hyperthyroidism without ophthalmopathy progression within 18 months. Criteria for exclusion of patients were uncontrolled infection, other autoimmune disease, pregnancy or lactation. A first-round RT-PCR of the TCR CDR3 used the HTBI primer set.

Sequenced here: peripheral blood mononuclear cells (PBMCs), sampled at new diagnosis, from a patient treated with antithyroid drugs. The source is a woman aged 25 to 39 with Graves disease. The chain combines TRBV12-3 or TRBV12-4 with TRBJ2-1; D is tentatively TRBD1 or TRBD2 (5 bases each). This CDR3 reads CASTHDRDAGDEQFF. CDR3 nucleotides: TGTGCCAGCACCCACGACCGGGACGCAGGCGATGAGCAGTTCTTC.